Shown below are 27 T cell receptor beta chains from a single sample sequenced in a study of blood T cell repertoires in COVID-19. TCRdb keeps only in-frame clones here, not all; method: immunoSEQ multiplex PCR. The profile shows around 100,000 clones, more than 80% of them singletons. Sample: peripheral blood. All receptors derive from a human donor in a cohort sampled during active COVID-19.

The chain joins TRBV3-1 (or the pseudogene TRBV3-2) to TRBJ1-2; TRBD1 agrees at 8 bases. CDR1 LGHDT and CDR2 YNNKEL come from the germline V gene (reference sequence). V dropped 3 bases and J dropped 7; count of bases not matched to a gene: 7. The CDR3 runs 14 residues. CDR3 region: CASSHRGRDGGYTF. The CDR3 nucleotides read TGTGCCAGCAGCCACAGGGGGCGCGATGGTGGCTACACCTTC.

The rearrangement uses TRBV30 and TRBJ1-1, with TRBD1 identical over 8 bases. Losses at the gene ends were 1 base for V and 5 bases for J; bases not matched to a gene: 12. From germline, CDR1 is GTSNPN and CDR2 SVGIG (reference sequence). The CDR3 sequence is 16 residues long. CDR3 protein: CAWSGNIRQGRTEAFF. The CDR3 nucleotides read TGTGCCTGGAGTGGCAACATAAGACAGGGGAGGACTGAAGCTTTCTTT.

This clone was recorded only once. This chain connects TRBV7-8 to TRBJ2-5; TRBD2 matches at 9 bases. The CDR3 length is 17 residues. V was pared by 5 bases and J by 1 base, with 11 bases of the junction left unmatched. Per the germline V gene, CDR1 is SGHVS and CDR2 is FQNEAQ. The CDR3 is CASSPPGRGGIQETQYF. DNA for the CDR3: TGTGCCAGCAGCCCGCCGGGGCGGGGGGGGATCCAAGAGACCCAGTACTTC.

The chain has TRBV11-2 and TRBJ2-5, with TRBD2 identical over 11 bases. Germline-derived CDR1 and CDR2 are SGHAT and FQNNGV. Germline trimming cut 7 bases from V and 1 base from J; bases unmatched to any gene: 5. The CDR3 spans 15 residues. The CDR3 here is CASKPLAGGQETQYF. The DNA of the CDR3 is TGTGCCAGCAAACCGCTAGCGGGGGGCCAAGAGACCCAGTACTTC. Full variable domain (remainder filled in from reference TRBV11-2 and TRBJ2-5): EAGVAQSPRYKIIEKRQSVAFWCNPISGHATLYWYQQILGQGPKLLIQFQNNGVVDDSQLPKDRFSAERLKGVDSTLKIQPAKLEDSAVYLCASKPLAGGQETQYFGPGTRLLVL.

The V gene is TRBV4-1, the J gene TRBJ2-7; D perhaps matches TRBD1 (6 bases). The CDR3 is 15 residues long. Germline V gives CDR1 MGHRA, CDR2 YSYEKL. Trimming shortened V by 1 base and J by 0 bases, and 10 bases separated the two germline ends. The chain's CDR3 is CASSQADRDSYEQYF. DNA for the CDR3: TGCGCCAGCAGCCAAGCGGACAGAGACTCCTACGAGCAGTACTTC.

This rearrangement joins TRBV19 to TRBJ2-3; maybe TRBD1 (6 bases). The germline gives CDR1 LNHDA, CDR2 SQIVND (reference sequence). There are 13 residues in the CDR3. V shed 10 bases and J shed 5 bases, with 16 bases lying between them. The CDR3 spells CATTWVGGDTQYF. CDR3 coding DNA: TGTGCCACCACATGGGTAGGGGGAGATACGCAGTATTTT.

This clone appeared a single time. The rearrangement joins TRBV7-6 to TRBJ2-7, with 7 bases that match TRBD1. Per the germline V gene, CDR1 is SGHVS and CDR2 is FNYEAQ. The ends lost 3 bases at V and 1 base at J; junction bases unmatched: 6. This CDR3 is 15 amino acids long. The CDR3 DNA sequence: TGTGCCAGCAGCTTGGGACAGCTCGGGTCCTACGAGCAGTACTTC. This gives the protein CASSLGQLGSYEQYF.

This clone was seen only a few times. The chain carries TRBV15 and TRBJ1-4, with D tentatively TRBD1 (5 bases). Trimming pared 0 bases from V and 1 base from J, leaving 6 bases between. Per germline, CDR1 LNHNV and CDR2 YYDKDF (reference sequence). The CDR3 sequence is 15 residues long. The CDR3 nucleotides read TGTGCCACCAGCAGAGATCAGGGAACTAATGAAAAACTGTTTTTT. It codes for CATSRDQGTNEKLFF.

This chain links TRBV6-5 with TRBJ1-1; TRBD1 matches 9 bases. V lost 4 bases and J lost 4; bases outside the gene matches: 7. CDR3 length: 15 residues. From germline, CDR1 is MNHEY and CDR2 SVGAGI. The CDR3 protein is CASSSVRDRVTEAFF. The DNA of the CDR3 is TGTGCCAGCAGTTCCGTACGGGACAGGGTCACTGAAGCTTTCTTT.

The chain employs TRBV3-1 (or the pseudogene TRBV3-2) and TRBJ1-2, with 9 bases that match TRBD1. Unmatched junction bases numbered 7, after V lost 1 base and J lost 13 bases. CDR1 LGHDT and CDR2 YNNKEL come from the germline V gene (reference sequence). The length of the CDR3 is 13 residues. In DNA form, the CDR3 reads TGTGCCAGCAGCCAAGGGACAGGGGACTCCGTCACCTTC. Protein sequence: CASSQGTGDSVTF.

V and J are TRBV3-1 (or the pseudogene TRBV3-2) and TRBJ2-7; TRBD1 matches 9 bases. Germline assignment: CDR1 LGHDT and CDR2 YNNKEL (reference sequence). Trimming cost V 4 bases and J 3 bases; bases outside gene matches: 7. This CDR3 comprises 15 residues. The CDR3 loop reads CASSLGQGSFYEQYF. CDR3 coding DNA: TGTGCCAGCAGCCTCGGACAGGGGTCCTTCTACGAGCAGTACTTC.

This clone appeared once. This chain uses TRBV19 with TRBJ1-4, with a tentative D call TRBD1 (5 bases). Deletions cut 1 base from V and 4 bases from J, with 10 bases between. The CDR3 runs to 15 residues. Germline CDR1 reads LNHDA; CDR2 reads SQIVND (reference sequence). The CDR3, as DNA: TGTGCCAGTAGTATAGGTCGGGACTATAATGAAAAACTGTTTTTT. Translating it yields CASSIGRDYNEKLFF.

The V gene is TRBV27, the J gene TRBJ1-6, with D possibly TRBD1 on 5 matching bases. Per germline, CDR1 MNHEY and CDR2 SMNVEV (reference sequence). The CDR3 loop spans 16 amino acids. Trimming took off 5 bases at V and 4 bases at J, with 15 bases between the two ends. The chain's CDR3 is CASSHLLGGYNSPLHF. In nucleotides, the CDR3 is TGTGCCAGCAGTCACCTTCTGGGGGGTTATAATTCACCCCTCCACTTT.

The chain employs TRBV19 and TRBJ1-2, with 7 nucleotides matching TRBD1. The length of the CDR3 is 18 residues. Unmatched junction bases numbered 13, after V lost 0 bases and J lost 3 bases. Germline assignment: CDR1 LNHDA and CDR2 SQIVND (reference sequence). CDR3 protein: CASSIEVGGTQRDYGYTF. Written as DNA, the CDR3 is TGTGCCAGTAGTATAGAGGTAGGGGGCACCCAACGGGACTATGGCTACACCTTC.

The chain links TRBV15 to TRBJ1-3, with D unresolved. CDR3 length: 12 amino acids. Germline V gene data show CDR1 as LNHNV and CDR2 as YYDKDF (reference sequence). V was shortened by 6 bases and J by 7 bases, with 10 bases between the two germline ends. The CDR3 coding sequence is TGTGCCACCAGAGAAGCGGGGAACACCATATATTTT. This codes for CATREAGNTIYF.

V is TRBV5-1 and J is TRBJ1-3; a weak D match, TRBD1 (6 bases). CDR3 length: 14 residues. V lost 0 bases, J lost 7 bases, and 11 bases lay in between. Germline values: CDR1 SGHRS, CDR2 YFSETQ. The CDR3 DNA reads TGCGCCAGCAGCTTGGAGGGGGTAGGGAACACCATATATTTT. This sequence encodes CASSLEGVGNTIYF. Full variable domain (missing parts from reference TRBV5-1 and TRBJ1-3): KAGVTQTPRYLIKTRGQQVTLSCSPISGHRSVSWYQQTPGQGLQFLFEYFSETQRNKGNFPGRFSGRQFSNSRSEMNVSTLELGDSALYLCASSLEGVGNTIYFGEGSWLTVV.

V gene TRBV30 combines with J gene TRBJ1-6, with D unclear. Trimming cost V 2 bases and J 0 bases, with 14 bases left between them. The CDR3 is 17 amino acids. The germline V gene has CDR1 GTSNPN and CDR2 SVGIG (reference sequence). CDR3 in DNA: TGTGCCTGGAGTTTGGGAGGAGGGAGCTCCTATAATTCACCCCTCCACTTT. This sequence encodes CAWSLGGGSSYNSPLHF.

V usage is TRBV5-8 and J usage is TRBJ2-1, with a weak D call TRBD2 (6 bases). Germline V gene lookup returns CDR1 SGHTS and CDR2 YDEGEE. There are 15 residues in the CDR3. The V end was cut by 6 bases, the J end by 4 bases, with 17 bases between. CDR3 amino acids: CASTPMGRGYNEQFF. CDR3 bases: TGTGCCAGCACCCCGATGGGGCGGGGTTACAATGAGCAGTTCTTC. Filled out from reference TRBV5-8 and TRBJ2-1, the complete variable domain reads EAGVTQSPTHLIKTRGQQATLRCSPISGHTSVYWYQQALGLGLQFLLWYDEGEERNRGNFPPRFSGRQFPNYSSELNVNALELEDSALYLCASTPMGRGYNEQFFGPGTRLTVL.

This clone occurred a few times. The CDR3 here is CASSLGVRAGNSPLHF. In nucleotides, the CDR3 is TGTGCCAGCAGCTTGGGGGTCAGGGCTGGAAATTCACCCCTCCACTTT. The chain recombines TRBV5-4 with TRBJ1-6, with TRBD1 as a possible D gene (5 bases). Trimming removed 0 bases from V and 7 bases from J, with 14 bases in between. Germline V gives CDR1 SGHNT, CDR2 YYREEE (reference sequence). This CDR3 contains 16 residues.

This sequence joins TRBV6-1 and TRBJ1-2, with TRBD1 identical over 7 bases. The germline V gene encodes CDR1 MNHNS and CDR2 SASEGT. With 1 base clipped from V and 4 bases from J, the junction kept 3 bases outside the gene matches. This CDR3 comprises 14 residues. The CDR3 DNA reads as TGTGCCAGCAGTGAAGACAGGGGCTTCTATGGCTACACCTTC. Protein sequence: CASSEDRGFYGYTF.

Here the CDR3 reads CASSQSLRGTEAFF. CDR3 DNA sequence: TGTGCCAGCAGCCAGTCGCTTAGGGGAACTGAAGCTTTCTTT. The chain uses TRBV14 and TRBJ1-1; possible D gene TRBD1, 5 bases. CDR3 size: 14 residues. Germline assignment: CDR1 SGHDN and CDR2 FVKESK. The germline V and J ends were trimmed by 3 bases and 5 bases, with 13 bases remaining between them.

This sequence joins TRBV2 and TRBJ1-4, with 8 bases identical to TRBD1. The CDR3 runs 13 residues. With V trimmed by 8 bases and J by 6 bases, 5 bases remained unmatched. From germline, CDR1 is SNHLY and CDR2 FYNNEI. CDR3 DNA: TGTGCCAGCGGGGGACAGGCGTATGAAAAACTGTTTTTT. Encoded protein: CASGGQAYEKLFF. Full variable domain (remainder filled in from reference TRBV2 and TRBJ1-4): EPEVTQTPSHQVTQMGQEVILRCVPISNHLYFYWYRQILGQKVEFLVSFYNNEISEKSEIFDDQFSVERPDGSNFTLKIRSTKLEDSAMYFCASGGQAYEKLFFGSGTQLSVL.

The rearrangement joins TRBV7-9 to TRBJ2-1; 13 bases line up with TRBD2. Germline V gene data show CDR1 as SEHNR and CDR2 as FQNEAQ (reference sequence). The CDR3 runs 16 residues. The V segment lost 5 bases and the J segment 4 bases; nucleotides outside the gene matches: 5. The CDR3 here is CASSTGTSGEYNEQFF. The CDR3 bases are TGTGCCAGCAGCACCGGGACTAGCGGGGAATACAATGAGCAGTTCTTC.

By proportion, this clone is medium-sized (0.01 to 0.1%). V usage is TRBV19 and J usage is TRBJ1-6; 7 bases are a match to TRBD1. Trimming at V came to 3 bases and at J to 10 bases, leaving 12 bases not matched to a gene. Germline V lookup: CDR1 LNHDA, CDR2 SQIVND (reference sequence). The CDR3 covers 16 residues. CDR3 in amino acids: CASSIFRDSNGSPLHF. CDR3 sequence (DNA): TGTGCCAGTAGTATCTTCCGGGACAGTAATGGATCACCCCTCCACTTT.

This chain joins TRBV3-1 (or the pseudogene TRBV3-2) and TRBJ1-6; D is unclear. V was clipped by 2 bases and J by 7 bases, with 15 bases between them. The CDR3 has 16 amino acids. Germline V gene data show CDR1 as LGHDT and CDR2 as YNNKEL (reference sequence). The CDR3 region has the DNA TGTGCCAGCAGCCAACGCAAGCCCGGGTTAAATTCACCCCTCCACTTT. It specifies CASSQRKPGLNSPLHF.

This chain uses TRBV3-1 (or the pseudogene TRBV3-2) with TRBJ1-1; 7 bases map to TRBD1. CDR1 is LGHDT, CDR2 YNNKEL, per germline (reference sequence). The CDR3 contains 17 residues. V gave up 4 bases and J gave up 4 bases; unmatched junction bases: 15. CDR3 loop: CASSPKRPNRGSTEAFF. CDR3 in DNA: TGTGCCAGCAGCCCAAAGCGACCTAACAGGGGAAGCACTGAAGCTTTCTTT.

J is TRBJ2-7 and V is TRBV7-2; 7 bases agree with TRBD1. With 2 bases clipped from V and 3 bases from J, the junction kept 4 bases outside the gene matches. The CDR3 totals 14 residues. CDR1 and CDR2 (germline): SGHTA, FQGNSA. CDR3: CASSLSQGIYEQYF. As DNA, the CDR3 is TGTGCCAGCAGCTTATCACAGGGGATCTACGAGCAGTACTTC.